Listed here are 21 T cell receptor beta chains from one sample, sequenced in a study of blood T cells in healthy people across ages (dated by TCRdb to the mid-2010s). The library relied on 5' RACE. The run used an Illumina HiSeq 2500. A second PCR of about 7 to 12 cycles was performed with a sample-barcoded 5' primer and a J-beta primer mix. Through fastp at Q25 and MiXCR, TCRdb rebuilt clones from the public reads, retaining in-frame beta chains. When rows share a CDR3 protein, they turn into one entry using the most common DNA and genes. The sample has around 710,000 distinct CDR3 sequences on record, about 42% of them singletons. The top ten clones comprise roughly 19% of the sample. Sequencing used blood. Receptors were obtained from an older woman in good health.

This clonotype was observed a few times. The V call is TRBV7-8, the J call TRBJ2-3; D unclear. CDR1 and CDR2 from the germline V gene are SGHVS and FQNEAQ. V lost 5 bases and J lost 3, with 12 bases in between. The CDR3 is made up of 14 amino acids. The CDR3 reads CASSPPRQTDTQYF. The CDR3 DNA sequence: TGTGCCAGCAGCCCCCCTCGCCAGACAGATACGCAGTATTTT. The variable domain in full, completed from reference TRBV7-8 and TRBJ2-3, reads GAGVSQSPRYKVAKRGQDVALRCDPISGHVSLFWYQQALGQGPEFLTYFQNEAQLDKSGLPSDRFFAERPEGSVSTLKIQRTQQEDSAVYLCASSPPRQTDTQYFGPGTRLTVL.

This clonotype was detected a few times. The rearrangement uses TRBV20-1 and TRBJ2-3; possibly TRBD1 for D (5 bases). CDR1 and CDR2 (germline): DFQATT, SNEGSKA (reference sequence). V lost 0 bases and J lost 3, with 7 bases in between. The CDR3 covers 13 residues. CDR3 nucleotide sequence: TGCAGTGCTAGAGACAGGGCGACAGATACGCAGTATTTT. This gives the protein CSARDRATDTQYF.

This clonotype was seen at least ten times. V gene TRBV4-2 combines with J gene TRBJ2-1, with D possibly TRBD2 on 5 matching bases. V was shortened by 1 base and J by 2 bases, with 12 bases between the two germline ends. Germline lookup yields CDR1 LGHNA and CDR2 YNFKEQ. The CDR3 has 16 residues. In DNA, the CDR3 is TGTGCCAGCAGCCAAGCAGCCGACTATACCTACAATGAGCAGTTCTTC. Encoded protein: CASSQAADYTYNEQFF.

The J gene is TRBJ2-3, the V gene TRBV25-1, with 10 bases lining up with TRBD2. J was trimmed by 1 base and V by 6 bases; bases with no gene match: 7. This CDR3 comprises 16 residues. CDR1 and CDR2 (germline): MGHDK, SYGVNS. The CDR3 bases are TGTGCCAGCAGATCAACCGGGACTAGCGGCACAGATACGCAGTATTTT. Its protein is CASRSTGTSGTDTQYF.

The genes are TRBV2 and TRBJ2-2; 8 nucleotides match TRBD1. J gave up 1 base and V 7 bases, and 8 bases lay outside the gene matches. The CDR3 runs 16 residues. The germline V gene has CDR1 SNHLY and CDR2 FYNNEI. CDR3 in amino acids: CASTRQGLKNTGELFF. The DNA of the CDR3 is TGTGCCAGCACAAGACAGGGGTTAAAGAACACCGGGGAGCTGTTTTTT.

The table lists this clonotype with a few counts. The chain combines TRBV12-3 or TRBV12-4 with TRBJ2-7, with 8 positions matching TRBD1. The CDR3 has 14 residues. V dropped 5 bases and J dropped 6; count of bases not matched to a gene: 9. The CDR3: CASSPQGATVEQYF. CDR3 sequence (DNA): TGTGCCAGCAGTCCGCAGGGGGCGACCGTCGAGCAGTACTTC.

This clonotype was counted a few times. CDR3 sequence: CSVDDRDRDYGYTF. In nucleotides, the CDR3 is TGCAGCGTTGATGACCGGGACAGGGACTATGGCTACACCTTC. This sequence joins TRBV29-1 and TRBJ1-2; 9 bases align to TRBD1. This CDR3 is 14 amino acids long. V dropped 3 bases and J dropped 3; count of bases not matched to a gene: 5. Germline-derived CDR1 and CDR2 are SQVTM and ANQGSEA.

In DNA form, the CDR3 reads TGCAGCGTGTCCCCGACAGGGGCAAGCTCCTACGAGCAGTACTTC. Encoded protein: CSVSPTGASSYEQYF. This chain links TRBV29-1 with TRBJ2-7; TRBD1 aligns across 8 bases. V gave up 6 bases and J gave up 0 bases; unmatched junction bases: 10. Germline values: CDR1 SQVTM, CDR2 ANQGSEA. The CDR3 consists of 15 residues.

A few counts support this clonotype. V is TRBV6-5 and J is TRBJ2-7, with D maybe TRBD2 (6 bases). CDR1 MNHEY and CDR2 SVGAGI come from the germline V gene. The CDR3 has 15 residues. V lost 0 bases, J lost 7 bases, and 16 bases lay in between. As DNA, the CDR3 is TGTGCCAGCAGTTACTCGAGTAGCGGACCCCAGGAGCAGTACTTC. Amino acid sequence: CASSYSSSGPQEQYF.

This chain's CDR3 is CASSGSGAVYYGYTF. The CDR3 coding sequence is TGTGCCAGCAGTGGTTCAGGGGCGGTCTACTATGGCTACACCTTC. The V gene is TRBV25-1, the J gene TRBJ1-2; maybe TRBD1 (6 bases). Trimming pared 4 bases from V and 3 bases from J, leaving 15 bases between. The CDR3 has 15 residues. The germline gives CDR1 MGHDK, CDR2 SYGVNS.

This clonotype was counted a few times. CDR3 bases: TGTGCCAGCAATAGCGGGAGACGCGAAAACATTCAGTACTTC. Its translation is CASNSGRRENIQYF. The rearrangement uses TRBV6-2 or TRBV6-3 and TRBJ2-4; 9 bases line up with TRBD2. With V trimmed by 7 bases and J by 5 bases, 6 bases remained unmatched. Germline V lookup: CDR1 MNHEY, CDR2 SVGEGT. The CDR3 is 14 amino acids.

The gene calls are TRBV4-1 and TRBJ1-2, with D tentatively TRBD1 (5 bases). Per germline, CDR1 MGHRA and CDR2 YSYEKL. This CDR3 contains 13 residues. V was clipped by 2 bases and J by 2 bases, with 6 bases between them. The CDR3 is CASSQRQNYGYTF. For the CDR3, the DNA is TGCGCCAGCAGCCAAAGACAGAACTATGGCTACACCTTC.

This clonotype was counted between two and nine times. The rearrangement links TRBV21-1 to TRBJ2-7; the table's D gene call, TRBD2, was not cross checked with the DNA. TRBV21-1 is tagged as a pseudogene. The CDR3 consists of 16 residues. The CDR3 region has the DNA TGTGCCAGCAGCCGCCTCAATATTCGGGAGACCTACGAGCAGTACTTC. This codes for CASSRLNIRETYEQYF.

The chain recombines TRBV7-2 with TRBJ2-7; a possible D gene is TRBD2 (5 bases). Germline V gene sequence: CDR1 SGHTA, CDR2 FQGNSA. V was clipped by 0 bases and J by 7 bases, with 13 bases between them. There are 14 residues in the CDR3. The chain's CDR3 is CASSLASGINEQYF. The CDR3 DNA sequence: TGTGCCAGCAGCTTAGCGTCGGGAATTAATGAGCAGTACTTC.

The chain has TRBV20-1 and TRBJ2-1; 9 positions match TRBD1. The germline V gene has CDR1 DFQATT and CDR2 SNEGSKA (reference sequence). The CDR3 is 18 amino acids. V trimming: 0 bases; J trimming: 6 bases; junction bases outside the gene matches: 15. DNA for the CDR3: TGCAGTGCTAGAGACCCAAACGGACCGGGACAGGGAATCAATGAGCAGTTCTTC. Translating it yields CSARDPNGPGQGINEQFF.

This CDR3 is CASSYSATSYEQYF. The CDR3 DNA is TGTGCCAGCAGTTACTCTGCGACCTCCTACGAGCAGTACTTC. The V gene is TRBV6-5, the J gene TRBJ2-7, with unresolved D. CDR1 and CDR2 from the germline V gene are MNHEY and SVGAGI. This CDR3 is built from 14 residues. Between the trimmed V and J ends, which lost 0 bases and 0 bases, there was a span of 6 bases.

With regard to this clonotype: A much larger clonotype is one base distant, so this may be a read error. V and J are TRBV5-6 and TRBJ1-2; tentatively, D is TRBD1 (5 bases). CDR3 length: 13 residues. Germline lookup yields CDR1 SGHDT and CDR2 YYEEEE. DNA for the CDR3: TGTGCCGGCAGCTTAAAGGGGAACTATGGCTACACCTTC. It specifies CAGSLKGNYGYTF.

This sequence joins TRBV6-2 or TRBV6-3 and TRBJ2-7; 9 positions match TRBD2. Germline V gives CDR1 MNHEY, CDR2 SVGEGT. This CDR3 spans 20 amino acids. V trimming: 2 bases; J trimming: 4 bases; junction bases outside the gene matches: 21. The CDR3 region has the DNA TGTGCCAGCAGTTACCTGGGGCTGACAACAGGGACTAGCCGAAAGTACGAGCAGTACTTC. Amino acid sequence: CASSYLGLTTGTSRKYEQYF.

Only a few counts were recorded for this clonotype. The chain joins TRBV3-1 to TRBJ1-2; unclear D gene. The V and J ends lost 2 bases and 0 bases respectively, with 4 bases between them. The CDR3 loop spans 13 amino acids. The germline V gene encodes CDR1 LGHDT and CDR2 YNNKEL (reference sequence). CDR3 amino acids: CASSQPPNYGYTF. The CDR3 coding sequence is TGTGCCAGCAGCCAACCACCTAACTATGGCTACACCTTC.

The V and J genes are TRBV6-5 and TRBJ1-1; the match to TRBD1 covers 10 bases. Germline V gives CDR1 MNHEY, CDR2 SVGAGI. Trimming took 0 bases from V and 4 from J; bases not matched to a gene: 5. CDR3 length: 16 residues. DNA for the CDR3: TGTGCCAGCAGTTACTCGGGGACAGGGGCCCGCACTGAAGCTTTCTTT. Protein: CASSYSGTGARTEAFF.

The CDR3 DNA follows: TGCAGTGCTAGGGGGGAGGGGACAGACTTTTACGAGCAGTACTTC. Translating it yields CSARGEGTDFYEQYF. The chain carries TRBV20-1 and TRBJ2-7; D could derive from TRBD1 or TRBD2 (7 bases each). CDR3 length: 15 amino acids. The ends were cut back, 3 bases at V and 4 bases at J, with 19 bases in the middle. CDR1 and CDR2 (germline): DFQATT, SNEGSKA (reference sequence).